The next 6 T cell receptor beta chains were all read from a single sample in a study of T cell repertoires in ileal Crohn's disease. Time point described: neoterminal ileum biopsy at postoperative endoscopy, about 6 months after surgery. Assay used: immunoSEQ multiplex PCR; TCRdb lists only in-frame clones, some missing. This sample has 1,200 to 1,500 clones, with about 80% found just once. The specimen sequenced was ileal tissue. These receptors were taken from an adult with Crohn's disease.

This rearrangement joins TRBV30 to TRBJ2-5; TRBD1 aligns across 7 bases. The junction had 2 bases not matched to a gene; V was cut back by 1 base and J by 3 bases. From germline, CDR1 is GTSNPN and CDR2 SVGIG (reference sequence). The CDR3 sequence is 13 residues long. DNA of the CDR3: TGTGCCTGGAGTGAAGGACAGGAAGAGACCCAGTACTTC. Translating gives CAWSEGQEETQYF.

The chain recombines TRBV9 with TRBJ1-3; D remains unclear. The CDR3 loop spans 16 amino acids. V was cut by 0 bases and J by 2 bases, with 12 bases left in between. Germline values: CDR1 SGDLS, CDR2 YYNGEE. DNA for the CDR3: TGTGCCAGCAGCGTAGCTACGATGGGCCCTGGAAACACCATATATTTT. Its protein product is CASSVATMGPGNTIYF.

The J gene is TRBJ2-7, the V gene TRBV30; D not resolved. Germline V CDR1 and CDR2: GTSNPN, SVGIG (reference sequence). V shed 0 bases and J shed 0 bases, with 6 bases lying between them. The CDR3 covers 13 residues. The CDR3 is CAWSVSSSYEQYF. The CDR3 DNA is TGTGCCTGGAGTGTAAGTAGCTCCTACGAGCAGTACTTC.

The V call is TRBV19, the J call TRBJ1-5; TRBD1 matches 9 bases. Germline assignment: CDR1 LNHDA and CDR2 SQIVND (reference sequence). The CDR3 totals 14 residues. V lost 5 bases, J lost 6 bases, and 5 bases stayed unmatched. The DNA of the CDR3 is TGTGCCAGTAGTTTACAGGGGGCGACTCAGCCCCAGCATTTT. It codes for CASSLQGATQPQHF.

This sequence joins TRBV5-1 and TRBJ2-5; 9 bases align to TRBD1. The CDR3 runs to 15 residues. CDR1 and CDR2 (germline): SGHRS, YFSETQ. V lost 0 bases, J lost 3 bases, and 3 bases stayed unmatched. This CDR3 reads CASSLAGDREETQYF. The CDR3 DNA is TGCGCCAGCAGCTTGGCCGGGGACAGGGAAGAGACCCAGTACTTC.

This sequence joins TRBV2 and TRBJ2-3, with 10 bases that match TRBD2. CDR3 length equals 16 residues. The junction had 7 bases not matched to a gene; V was cut back by 6 bases and J by 1 base. CDR1 is SNHLY, CDR2 FYNNEI, per germline. CDR3 in DNA: TGTGCCAGCAGCACCTTGCTAGCGGGGGGCACAGATACGCAGTATTTT. As protein: CASSTLLAGGTDTQYF.